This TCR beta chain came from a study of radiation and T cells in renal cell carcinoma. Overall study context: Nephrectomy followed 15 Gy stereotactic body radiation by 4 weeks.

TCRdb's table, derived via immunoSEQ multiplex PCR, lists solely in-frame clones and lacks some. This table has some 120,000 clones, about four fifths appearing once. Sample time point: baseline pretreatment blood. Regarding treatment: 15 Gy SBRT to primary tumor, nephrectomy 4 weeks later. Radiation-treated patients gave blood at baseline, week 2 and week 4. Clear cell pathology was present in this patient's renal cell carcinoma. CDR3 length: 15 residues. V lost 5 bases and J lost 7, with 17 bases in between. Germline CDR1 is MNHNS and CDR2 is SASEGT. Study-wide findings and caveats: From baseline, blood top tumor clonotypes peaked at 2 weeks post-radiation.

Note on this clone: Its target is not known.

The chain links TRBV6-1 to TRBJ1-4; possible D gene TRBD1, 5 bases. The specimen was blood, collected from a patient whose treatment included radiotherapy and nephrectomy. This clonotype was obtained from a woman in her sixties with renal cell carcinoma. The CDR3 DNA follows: TGTGCCAGCAGTTCAGGGTTGACGGGGGGTGAAAAACTGTTTTTT. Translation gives CASSSGLTGGEKLFF.